The subject of this entry is one T cell receptor (beta chain). The antigen is unknown. TCRdb ran MiXCR on the RT-PCR reads and lists one entry per CDR3 protein. The profile shows about 500,000 distinct CDR3 sequences, approximately 15% of them singletons. Germline V gene sequence: CDR1 SGHTA, CDR2 FQGNSA. The CDR3 extends over 14 amino acids. The V end was cut by 5 bases, the J end by 4 bases, with 14 bases between. These data belong to a study of response to subunit inactivated influenza vaccine. The study's findings and limits: The authors suggested that every seasonal influenza vaccination recruits few new T cells.

The sample was CD4+ T cells sorted from PBMCs, taken roughly 24 months after vaccination. The receptor comes from a man aged 45 to 70 who received an inactivated influenza vaccine. The chain employs TRBV7-2 and TRBJ1-1, with a tentative D call TRBD1 (6 bases). DNA for the CDR3: TGTGCCAGCAGCCCTCAGGGGTACGGCACTGAAGCTTTCTTT. Protein sequence: CASSPQGYGTEAFF.